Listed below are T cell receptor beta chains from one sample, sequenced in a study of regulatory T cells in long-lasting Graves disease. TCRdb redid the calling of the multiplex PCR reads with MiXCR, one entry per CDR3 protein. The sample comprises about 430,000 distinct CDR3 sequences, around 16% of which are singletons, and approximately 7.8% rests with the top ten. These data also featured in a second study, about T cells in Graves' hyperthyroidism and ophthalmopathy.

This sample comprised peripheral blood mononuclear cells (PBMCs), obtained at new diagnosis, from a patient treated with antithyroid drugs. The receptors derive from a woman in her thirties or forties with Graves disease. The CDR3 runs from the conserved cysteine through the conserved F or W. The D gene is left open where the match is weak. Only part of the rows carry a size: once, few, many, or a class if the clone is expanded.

TGTGCCAGCAGCCCGCCGGGACTAGGGGACACCGGGGAGCTGTTTTTT CASSPPGLGDTGELFF TRBJ2-2 TRBV5-4 - TRBD2
TGTGCCAGCAATGACGGGCCCTTGAGGGAGCAGTACTTC CASNDGPLREQYF TRBJ2-7 TRBV2 many -
TGTGCCAGCAGCTTTGTGGCTCGAGCCATGTTCGATGAGCAGTTCTTC CASSFVARAMFDEQFF TRBJ2-1 TRBV7-2 many -
TGTGCCAGCACCATGATTCAACTAGCGGGACGGCTGTTTTTT CASTMIQLAGRLFF TRBJ2-2 TRBV2 few TRBD2
TGTGCCAGCAGTTTATCCGGGACTAGCGGGAGACGTGAGCAGTTCTTC CASSLSGTSGRREQFF TRBJ2-1 TRBV27 many TRBD2
TGTGCCAGCAGCCCGGCGGACCGATCCTACTCTGGAAACACCATATATTTT CASSPADRSYSGNTIYF TRBJ1-3 TRBV28 - -
TGTGCCAGCAGTTACAGGACAGAAATGAACACTGAAGCTTTCTTT CASSYRTEMNTEAFF TRBJ1-1 TRBV6-5 many -
TGTGCCAGCAGCGTAGAGGCCCCGGATACGCAGTATTTT CASSVEAPDTQYF TRBJ2-3 TRBV9 - -
TGTGCCAGCAGCCCGACAGGGGTAGGCTATGGCTACACCTTC CASSPTGVGYGYTF TRBJ1-2 TRBV7-9 many TRBD1
TGCAGTGCTCTCAGGGGAGTGAACACTGAAGCTTTCTTT CSALRGVNTEAFF TRBJ1-1 TRBV20-1 many -
TGTGCCAGCAGCTTAAAGGTGGGGGACGGGGACACGAATGAGCAGTTCTTC CASSLKVGDGDTNEQFF TRBJ2-1 TRBV7-2 - -
TGTGCCAGCAGTCTTGGGTCCGCTGGAGATACGCAGTATTTT CASSLGSAGDTQYF TRBJ2-3 TRBV12-3/TRBV12-4 few -
TGTGCCAGCAGTTTATCTTGGCGGGAGGGCCCCAATGAGCAGTTCTTC CASSLSWREGPNEQFF TRBJ2-1 TRBV28 many TRBD2
TGTGCCAGCAGCTCATTCCCCTACGAGCAGTACTTC CASSSFPYEQYF TRBJ2-7 TRBV7-9 - -
TGTGCCAGCAGTTTAACCCAGGGCGAGCAGTACTTC CASSLTQGEQYF TRBJ2-7 TRBV12-3/TRBV12-4 many -
TGTGCCAGCAGCTTGGATGGTCCTAGCGGTACTAGCACAGATACGCAGTATTTT CASSLDGPSGTSTDTQYF TRBJ2-3 TRBV5-4 - TRBD2
TGTGCCAGCAGTCCGCAAGTGACAGGCGCTAATTCACCCCTCCACTTT CASSPQVTGANSPLHF TRBJ1-6 TRBV28 many -
TGTGCCAGCACCGAATCGACTAGCGGACCCACAGATACGCAGTATTTT CASTESTSGPTDTQYF TRBJ2-3 TRBV6-1 - TRBD2
TGTGCCAGCAGCTTAATCGTCGGGGTGGAGCTGTTTTTT CASSLIVGVELFF TRBJ2-2 TRBV11-3 - -
TGTGCCAGCAGTGAATTTACTAGCGGGAACCATGAGCAGTTCTTC CASSEFTSGNHEQFF TRBJ2-1 TRBV2 many TRBD2
TGTGCCAGCGTGGGGACCTACGAGCAGTACTTC CASVGTYEQYF TRBJ2-7 TRBV6-1 many -
TGTGCCATCCGAGGGGGACTAGCGAACAATGAGCAGTTCTTC CAIRGGLANNEQFF TRBJ2-1 TRBV6-1 many TRBD2
TGTGCCAGCAGTTCCGGGACAGCGAACACTGAAGCTTTCTTT CASSSGTANTEAFF TRBJ1-1 TRBV2 many TRBD1
TGCGCCAGCGAGGGTACGTGGCGCACCGGGGAGCTGTTTTTT CASEGTWRTGELFF TRBJ2-2 TRBV5-1 many -
TGTGCCAGCAGCTTAACTAGCGGGTGGACAGATACGCAGTATTTT CASSLTSGWTDTQYF TRBJ2-3 TRBV7-3 - TRBD2
TGTGCCAGCACCTCTAGCGGATGGTACCAAGAGACCCAGTACTTC CASTSSGWYQETQYF TRBJ2-5 TRBV6-1 many TRBD2
TGCAGCGTTGAAGATTTACTAGCGGGAGCAGATACGCAGTATTTT CSVEDLLAGADTQYF TRBJ2-3 TRBV29-1 - TRBD2
TGTGCCAGCAGCTTGGGTCGGTGGTTCGAGAACAATGAGCAGTTCTTC CASSLGRWFENNEQFF TRBJ2-1 TRBV5-6 - -
TGCAGTGCTGCGGGCCAGGGACTAGCGCCCTACAATGAGCAGTTCTTC CSAAGQGLAPYNEQFF TRBJ2-1 TRBV20-1 many TRBD2
TGTGCCAGCTCACCTACGAGCAGCTCCTACAATGAGCAGTTCTTC CASSPTSSSYNEQFF TRBJ2-1 TRBV18 many -
TGTGCCAGCAGTGAAGTGGGACTCAATCAGCCCCAGCATTTT CASSEVGLNQPQHF TRBJ1-5 TRBV2 many -
TGCGCCAGCAGCCATTCCCAGGGGGCGCGAGTCGAGCAGTACTTC CASSHSQGARVEQYF TRBJ2-7 TRBV4-1 few TRBD1
TGTGCCAGCAGCTTACTCCGGGGCAGGCCCGAGCAGTACTTC CASSLLRGRPEQYF TRBJ2-7 TRBV11-2 many -
TGTGCTAGTGGTTTGGGTCGCACTCTCACAGGTCGGGGCAATCAGCCCCAGCATTTT CASGLGRTLTGRGNQPQHF TRBJ1-5 TRBV12-5 few -
TGCAGTGCTTTGGGACAGGGAGACGGGACTAGCGGGGGCACAGATACGCAGTATTTT CSALGQGDGTSGGTDTQYF TRBJ2-3 TRBV20-1 - TRBD2
TGTGCCAGCAGCTTAACTTCAGGGTCCGGGGAGCTGTTTTTT CASSLTSGSGELFF TRBJ2-2 TRBV7-3 many -
TGTGCCAGCAGTCCGGGGACGCCGGCGCAGTATTTT CASSPGTPAQYF TRBJ2-3 TRBV28 many -
TGTGCCAGCAGTCTAGTTACAGGGGGCACTGAAGCTTTCTTT CASSLVTGGTEAFF TRBJ1-1 TRBV27 many TRBD1
TGTGCCAGCAGTAAAACTAGCGGGAGATCCCATGAGCAGTTCTTC CASSKTSGRSHEQFF TRBJ2-1 TRBV25-1 few TRBD2
TGTGCCAGCAGTAAGGACGTTACTGAAGCTTTCTTT CASSKDVTEAFF TRBJ1-1 TRBV28 few -
TGCAGTGCAGGCGCCGGGACCCTCAATGAGCAGTTCTTC CSAGAGTLNEQFF TRBJ2-1 TRBV20-1 few -
TGTGCCAGCAGTATGTGGACTAGCCCCAGGGAGACCCAGTACTTC CASSMWTSPRETQYF TRBJ2-5 TRBV27 many TRBD2
TGCGCCAGCAGCCAAGACGGACTAGCGGGTATCTACGAGCAGTACTTC CASSQDGLAGIYEQYF TRBJ2-7 TRBV4-1 - TRBD2
TGTGCCAGCAGTACAGGGGATCGTGGGCAGTACTTC CASSTGDRGQYF TRBJ2-7 TRBV28 many TRBD1
TGTGCCAGCAGCCCGTCCCTTGGACAGGGGGCTTGGACCCAGTACTTC CASSPSLGQGAWTQYF TRBJ2-5 TRBV11-2 - TRBD1
TGCAGTGCTACCGGACTAGGGGGGCTAGCGGGAAAGTACGAGCAGTACTTC CSATGLGGLAGKYEQYF TRBJ2-7 TRBV20-1 many TRBD2
TGTGCCAGCAGCCAAGTTGACAGGGTGGACCAAGAGACCCAGTACTTC CASSQVDRVDQETQYF TRBJ2-5 TRBV3-1 - TRBD1
TGTGCCATCAGTGAGGGGGAGGGCGATACGCAGTATTTT CAISEGEGDTQYF TRBJ2-3 TRBV10-3 few TRBD2
TGTGCCAGCTCACGGGACTATAACACAGATACGCAGTATTTT CASSRDYNTDTQYF TRBJ2-3 TRBV18 many TRBD2
TGTGCCAGCAGCCACCCCGGGGACACTGAAGCTTTCTTT CASSHPGDTEAFF TRBJ1-1 TRBV3-1 many -
TGTGCCAGCAGTTTAACCCCCATCGCCCTAGCGGGACCTGAGAACACCGGGGAGCTGTTTTTT CASSLTPIALAGPENTGELFF TRBJ2-2 TRBV27 many TRBD2
TGTGCCAGTAGTAACCGGGACAGGGGATCAACCTATAATTCACCCCTCCACTTT CASSNRDRGSTYNSPLHF TRBJ1-6 TRBV19 - TRBD1
TGTGCCAGCAGTTTAGCCATGGACAGGGGCACAGATACGCAGTATTTT CASSLAMDRGTDTQYF TRBJ2-3 TRBV28 many TRBD1